What follows are 9 T cell receptor beta chains derived from one specimen sequenced in a study of T cell responses to AZD1222 COVID-19 vaccine. Using immunoSEQ multiplex PCR, the repertoire was profiled, and TCRdb retains in-frame clones only, with some absent. The repertoire holds around 110,000 clones, around 90% seen once, with about 5.4% in the top ten. The sample consisted of peripheral blood, taken on day 0 of AZD1222 vaccination. The receptors derive from an adult in good health.

A single count supports this clone. The chain recombines TRBV19 with TRBJ1-1; D unresolved. The germline V and J ends were trimmed by 5 bases and 7 bases, with 17 bases remaining between them. CDR1 is LNHDA, CDR2 SQIVND, per germline (reference sequence). There are 14 residues in the CDR3. The CDR3 nucleotides read TGTGCCAGTAGTCCAGGACGTAGATTATTTGAAGCTTTCTTT. It yields the protein CASSPGRRLFEAFF.

V and J are TRBV6-5 and TRBJ1-1; no reliable D call. V was shortened by 5 bases and J by 1 base, with 14 bases between the two germline ends. This CDR3 comprises 15 residues. Germline V gives CDR1 MNHEY, CDR2 SVGAGI. The CDR3 bases are TGTGCCAGCAGTCCTTTCTCGAGGGCGAACACTGAAGCTTTCTTT. The encoded protein is CASSPFSRANTEAFF.

The chain recombines TRBV30 with TRBJ1-1; D ambiguous. CDR1 is GTSNPN, CDR2 SVGIG, per germline (reference sequence). The CDR3 runs 14 residues. Deletions cut 5 bases from V and 0 bases from J, with 13 bases between. The CDR3 is CAWRPGDMNTEAFF. The CDR3 nucleotides are TGTGCCTGGCGGCCTGGAGATATGAACACTGAAGCTTTCTTT.

The genes are TRBV5-6 and TRBJ2-2; either TRBD1 or TRBD2 may fit D (5 bases each). Trimming took off 0 bases at V and 2 bases at J, with 17 bases between the two ends. The germline gives CDR1 SGHDT, CDR2 YYEEEE. This CDR3 has 18 residues. The DNA for the CDR3 is TGTGCCAGCAGCTTGGTAGTCGGGGCTAGCAGTAACACCGGGGAGCTGTTTTTT. As protein: CASSLVVGASSNTGELFF.

The gene calls are TRBV5-4 and TRBJ2-7; no reliable D call. Germline V CDR1 and CDR2: SGHNT, YYREEE (reference sequence). The CDR3 extends over 16 amino acids. Trimming removed 0 bases at V and 4 bases at J, with 17 bases between. The CDR3 loop reads CASSLDQERASYEQYF. CDR3 sequence (DNA): TGTGCCAGCAGCTTGGATCAGGAGAGAGCTTCGTACGAGCAGTACTTC.

The gene calls are TRBV6-5 and TRBJ2-1; 7 bases match TRBD2. Germline V gene lookup returns CDR1 MNHEY and CDR2 SVGAGI. The CDR3 has 13 amino acids. With V trimmed by 6 bases and J by 4 bases, 3 bases remained unmatched. The CDR3 protein is CASSRTSYNEQFF. CDR3 DNA sequence: TGTGCCAGCAGCAGGACTAGTTACAATGAGCAGTTCTTC.

In DNA form, the CDR3 reads TGTGCCAGCAGGGAACCCGGGGGGACGGATGAGCAGTTCTTC. It specifies CASREPGGTDEQFF. This chain uses TRBV2 with TRBJ2-1, with 7 bases lining up with TRBD2. Trimming removed 6 bases from V and 8 bases from J; junction bases left unmatched: 10. This CDR3 is built from 14 residues. Per the germline V gene, CDR1 is SNHLY and CDR2 is FYNNEI.

A note on this clone: Mismatch with germline at one junction end may stem from a read error. V gene TRBV6-5 combines with J gene TRBJ2-7; 10 bases line up with TRBD1. The CDR3 is 16 amino acids. Germline loops: CDR1 MNHEY, CDR2 SVGAGI. This chain's CDR3 is CASRYLTGGSIREQYF. Written as DNA, the CDR3 is TGTGCCAGCAGATACTTGACAGGGGGCAGCATAAGGGAGCAGTACTTC.

This chain uses TRBV3-1 (or the pseudogene TRBV3-2) with TRBJ1-1, with D possibly TRBD1 on 5 matching bases. Per germline, CDR1 LGHDT and CDR2 YNNKEL (reference sequence). Deletions cut 6 bases from V and 7 bases from J, with 21 bases between. The CDR3 consists of 15 residues. CDR3 nucleotides: TGTGCCAGCAGTCCGTACGAGAGGGGACTCAATGAAGCTTTCTTT. Its protein is CASSPYERGLNEAFF.